Below are 2 T cell receptor beta chains sequenced from a single sample in a study of blood T cell repertoires in COVID-19. Only in-frame clones appear in the TCRdb table, and some are missing; sequencing was by immunoSEQ multiplex PCR. The sample shows about 30,000 clones, about 87% of them seen only once. Source material: peripheral blood. The source is a human donor in a cohort sampled during active COVID-19. The donor label of this sample is uncertain.

The V and J genes are TRBV20-1 and TRBJ2-7; TRBD1 is a possible D gene (5 bases). The CDR3 has 11 amino acids. The germline V and J ends were trimmed by 5 bases and 3 bases, with 8 bases remaining between them. Germline CDR1 DFQATT, CDR2 SNEGSKA (reference sequence). The CDR3 bases are TGCAGTGCTGAACAGGACTACGAGCAGTACTTC. Protein: CSAEQDYEQYF.

This chain connects TRBV5-5 to TRBJ1-2; 10 nucleotides align to TRBD1. The germline V gene has CDR1 SGHKS and CDR2 YYEKEE (reference sequence). With 4 bases clipped from V and 3 bases from J, the junction kept 9 bases outside the gene matches. This CDR3 is built from 16 residues. This CDR3 reads CASSPRTGGLYYGYTF. The CDR3 DNA follows: TGTGCCAGCAGCCCCAGGACAGGGGGTCTGTACTATGGCTACACCTTC.